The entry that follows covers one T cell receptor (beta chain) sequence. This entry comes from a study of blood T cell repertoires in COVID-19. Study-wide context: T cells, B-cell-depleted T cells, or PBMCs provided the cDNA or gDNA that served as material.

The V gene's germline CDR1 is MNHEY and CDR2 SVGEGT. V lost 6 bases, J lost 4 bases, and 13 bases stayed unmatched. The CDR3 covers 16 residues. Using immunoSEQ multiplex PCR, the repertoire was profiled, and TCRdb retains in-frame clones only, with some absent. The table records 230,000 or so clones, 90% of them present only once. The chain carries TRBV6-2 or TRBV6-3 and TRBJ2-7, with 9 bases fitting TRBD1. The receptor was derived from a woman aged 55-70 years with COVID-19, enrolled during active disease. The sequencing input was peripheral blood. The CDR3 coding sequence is TGTGCCAGCAGCCGCAGCCGGGACAGGGCAGGGTACGAGCAGTACTTC. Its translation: CASSRSRDRAGYEQYF.